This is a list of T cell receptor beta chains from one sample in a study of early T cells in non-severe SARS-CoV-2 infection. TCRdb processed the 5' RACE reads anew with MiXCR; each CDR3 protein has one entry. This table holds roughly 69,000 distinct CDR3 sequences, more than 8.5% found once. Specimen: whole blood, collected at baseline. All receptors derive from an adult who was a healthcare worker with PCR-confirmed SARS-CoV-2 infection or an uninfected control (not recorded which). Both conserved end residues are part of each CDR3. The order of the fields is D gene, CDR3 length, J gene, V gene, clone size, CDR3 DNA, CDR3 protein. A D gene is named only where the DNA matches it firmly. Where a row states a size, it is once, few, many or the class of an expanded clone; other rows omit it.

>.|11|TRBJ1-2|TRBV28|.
TGTGCCAGCAGTCGAGCCTATGGCTACACCTTC
CASSRAYGYTF
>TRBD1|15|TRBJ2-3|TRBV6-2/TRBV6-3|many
TGTGCCAGCAGTTACCCAGGACAGGGAATGGATACGCAGTATTTT
CASSYPGQGMDTQYF
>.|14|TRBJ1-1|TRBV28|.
TGTGCCAGCAGTTTACTTCAAATGAACACTGAAGCTTTCTTT
CASSLLQMNTEAFF
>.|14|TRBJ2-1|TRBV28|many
TGTGCCAGCAGTCTGACAGAGACCTACAATGAGCAGTTCTTC
CASSLTETYNEQFF
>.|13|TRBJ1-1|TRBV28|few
TGTGCCAGCACTATCATGGGGGGACTTGAAGCTTTCTTT
CASTIMGGLEAFF
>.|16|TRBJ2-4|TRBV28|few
TGTGCCAGCAGTTTGACGCGCAGGGTAGCCAAAAACATTCAGTACTTC
CASSLTRRVAKNIQYF
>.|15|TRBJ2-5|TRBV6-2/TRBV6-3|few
TGTGCCAGCAGTTACGGTCCCGGCGGGCGAGAGACCCAGTACTTC
CASSYGPGGRETQYF
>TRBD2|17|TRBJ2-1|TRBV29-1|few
TGCAGCGTCCGACCCTCCTTGACTAGCGGGAGGAACAATGAGCAGTTCTTC
CSVRPSLTSGRNNEQFF
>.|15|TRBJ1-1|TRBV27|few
TGTGCCAGCAGTTTTGGGGCAGGTGGAGGCACTGAAGCTTTCTTT
CASSFGAGGGTEAFF
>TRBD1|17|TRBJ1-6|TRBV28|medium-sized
TGTGCCAGCAGTTCCGGACAGGGGAGCTCCTATAATTCACCCCTCCACTTT
CASSSGQGSSYNSPLHF
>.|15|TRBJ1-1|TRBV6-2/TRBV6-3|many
TGTGCCAGCACCCCTCAACAGACCTCGAACACTGAAGCTTTCTTT
CASTPQQTSNTEAFF
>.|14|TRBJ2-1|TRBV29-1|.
TGCAGCGTGCTCCAGCCCCTACTCTACAATGAGCAGTTCTTC
CSVLQPLLYNEQFF
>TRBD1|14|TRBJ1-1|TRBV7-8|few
TGTGCCAGCAAGGGGACAGGGGAATACACTGAAGCTTTCTTT
CASKGTGEYTEAFF
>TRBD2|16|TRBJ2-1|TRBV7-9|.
TGTGCCAGCAGCACCGGACTAGCGGGAGGTTACAATGAGCAGTTCTTC
CASSTGLAGGYNEQFF
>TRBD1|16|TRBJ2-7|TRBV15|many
TGTGCCACCAGCAGATCGGGACAGGGGGTTCCCTACGAGCAGTACTTC
CATSRSGQGVPYEQYF
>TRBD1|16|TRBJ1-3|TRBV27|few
TGTGCCAGCAGTATGACAGGGACAGAGTCTGGAAACACCATATATTTT
CASSMTGTESGNTIYF
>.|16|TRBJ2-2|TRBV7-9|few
TGTGCCAGCAGCTTGGCAGGGGCCCCGAACACCGGGGAGCTGTTTTTT
CASSLAGAPNTGELFF
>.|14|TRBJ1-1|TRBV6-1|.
TGTGCCAGCGGATACTCCGGAGTGTACACTGAAGCTTTCTTT
CASGYSGVYTEAFF
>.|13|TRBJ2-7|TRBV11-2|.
TGTGCCAGCAGTTCCAGGGCAGATTACGAGCAGTACTTC
CASSSRADYEQYF
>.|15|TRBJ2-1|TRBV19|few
TGTGCCAGTAGTATAGTAGGCGGAACCTACAATGAGCAGTTCTTC
CASSIVGGTYNEQFF
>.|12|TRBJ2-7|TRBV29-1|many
TGCAGCGTTCAGGAGCGGACCTACGAGCAGTACTTC
CSVQERTYEQYF
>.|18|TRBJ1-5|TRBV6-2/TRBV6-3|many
TGTGCCAGCAGTCCGAGGGGGGGGAGGCCCACTAGCAATCAGCCCCAGCATTTT
CASSPRGGRPTSNQPQHF
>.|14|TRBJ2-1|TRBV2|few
TGTGCCAGCAGGGGCGGGGCCTCCTACAATGAGCAGTTCTTC
CASRGGASYNEQFF
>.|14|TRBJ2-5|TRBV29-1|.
TGCAGCGTTGTTAAAAGCCCGACGGGAGAGACCCAGTACTTC
CSVVKSPTGETQYF
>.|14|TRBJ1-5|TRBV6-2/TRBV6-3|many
TGTGCCAGCAGTTACTCGACAGTCAGCCAGCCCCAGCATTTT
CASSYSTVSQPQHF
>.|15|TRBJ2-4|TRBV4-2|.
TGTGCCAGCAGCCCACAGAGGACAGACAAAAACATTCAGTACTTC
CASSPQRTDKNIQYF
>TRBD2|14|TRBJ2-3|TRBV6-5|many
TGTGCCAGCAGACAAGCGGGAGGTGCAGATACGCAGTATTTT
CASRQAGGADTQYF
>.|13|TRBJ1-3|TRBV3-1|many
TGTGCCAGCAGCCGGGGTCCTGGAAACACCATATATTTT
CASSRGPGNTIYF